One and the same sample provided the 23 T cell receptor beta chains below, sequenced in a study of OX40 agonist ivuxolimab in advanced cancers. TCRdb keeps only in-frame clones here, not all; method: immunoSEQ multiplex PCR. The sample carries 95,000 to 110,000 clones, around 93% recorded once. The specimen was CD4+ or CD8+ T cells sorted from blood, collected in a trial of the OX40 agonist ivuxolimab. These receptors were collected from an adult with an advanced solid tumor such as melanoma, head and neck, liver or kidney cancer.

The V call is TRBV28, the J call TRBJ2-1, with 9 bases identical to TRBD2. V lost 6 bases, J lost 0 bases, and 12 bases stayed unmatched. The germline V gene encodes CDR1 MDHEN and CDR2 SYDVKM. This CDR3 is built from 18 residues. Here the CDR3 reads CASSPWSGRMSSYNEQFF. The CDR3 nucleotides are TGTGCCAGCAGCCCGTGGAGCGGGAGGATGAGCTCCTACAATGAGCAGTTCTTC.

This clone was picked up a small number of times. The chain uses TRBV15 and TRBJ2-1; D is perhaps TRBD2 (5 bases). Deletions cut 1 base from V and 5 bases from J, with 15 bases between. The germline gives CDR1 LNHNV, CDR2 YYDKDF (reference sequence). This CDR3 region has 16 residues. Here the CDR3 reads CATSRGTGIGDNEQFF. The DNA of the CDR3 is TGTGCCACCAGCAGAGGTACCGGGATAGGAGACAATGAGCAGTTCTTC.

This clone has only a few counts. The chain couples TRBV20-1 to TRBJ2-1; no clear D gene. The germline gives CDR1 DFQATT, CDR2 SNEGSKA (reference sequence). V was trimmed by 5 bases and J by 7 bases, leaving 9 bases between them. The CDR3 contains 11 residues. The CDR3 here is CSAYRTNEQFF. DNA for the CDR3: TGCAGTGCTTACCGGACGAATGAGCAGTTCTTC.

The rearrangement joins TRBV7-2 to TRBJ2-7; D might be TRBD1 (6 bases). V lost 2 bases, J lost 1 base, and 9 bases lay in between. Germline V gives CDR1 SGHTA, CDR2 FQGNSA. This CDR3 comprises 14 residues. CDR3 sequence: CASSLNRDSYEQYF. CDR3 nucleotides: TGTGCCAGCAGCTTAAACAGGGATTCCTACGAGCAGTACTTC.

This chain connects TRBV7-2 to TRBJ2-1; TRBD2 matches at 9 bases. V lost 0 bases and J lost 3; bases outside the gene matches: 6. Per the germline V gene, CDR1 is SGHTA and CDR2 is FQGNSA. CDR3 size: 17 residues. This chain's CDR3 is CASSLADEREVYNEQFF. The CDR3 coding sequence is TGTGCCAGCAGCTTAGCGGATGAGCGGGAGGTCTACAATGAGCAGTTCTTC.

The chain has TRBV11-2 and TRBJ2-1, with D uncertain. CDR1 and CDR2 from the germline V gene are SGHAT and FQNNGV. V was pared by 0 bases and J by 8 bases, with 2 bases between. The CDR3 runs to 11 residues. The CDR3 nucleotides read TGTGCCAGCAGCTTAGATTATGAGCAGTTCTTC. It specifies CASSLDYEQFF.

The V call is TRBV7-9, the J call TRBJ2-3, with 10 positions matching TRBD2. With 3 bases clipped from V and 1 base from J, the junction kept 7 bases outside the gene matches. The CDR3 has 17 residues. The germline V gene encodes CDR1 SEHNR and CDR2 FQNEAQ (reference sequence). DNA of the CDR3: TGTGCCAGCAGCTTCTTAGCGGGAGGTTTCGGCACAGATACGCAGTATTTT. Translating gives CASSFLAGGFGTDTQYF.

This sequence joins TRBV7-2 and TRBJ1-5, with 7 bases identical to TRBD1. Losses at the gene ends were 4 bases for V and 4 bases for J; bases not matched to a gene: 4. From germline, CDR1 is SGHTA and CDR2 FQGNSA. The CDR3 has 14 amino acids. CDR3 in amino acids: CASSYRDRNQPQHF. CDR3 DNA sequence: TGTGCCAGCAGCTACCGGGACAGAAATCAGCCCCAGCATTTT.

The rearrangement uses TRBV27 and TRBJ2-7, with 9 positions matching TRBD1. Trimming removed 5 bases from V and 2 bases from J; junction bases left unmatched: 7. The CDR3 length is 15 residues. Per the germline V gene, CDR1 is MNHEY and CDR2 is SMNVEV (reference sequence). For the CDR3, the DNA is TGTGCCAGCAGTCCATGGACAGGGGAGGCCTACGAGCAGTACTTC. Translating it yields CASSPWTGEAYEQYF.

The V and J genes are TRBV9 and TRBJ2-2; TRBD2 agrees at 7 bases. This CDR3 contains 15 residues. Per germline, CDR1 SGDLS and CDR2 YYNGEE. The V gene end was trimmed by 4 bases and the J gene end by 1 base; junction bases not matched to a gene: 4. CDR3 amino acids: CASSLASGNTGELFF. The CDR3 DNA reads as TGTGCCAGCAGCCTCGCTAGCGGGAACACCGGGGAGCTGTTTTTT.

The chain employs TRBV5-4 and TRBJ2-3; 7 nucleotides align to TRBD1. The CDR3 spans 14 residues. Germline CDR1 reads SGHNT; CDR2 reads YYREEE (reference sequence). Trimming cost V 4 bases and J 2 bases; bases outside gene matches: 4. This CDR3 reads CASSRTGDTDTQYF. The CDR3 nucleotides are TGTGCCAGCAGCCGAACAGGGGACACAGATACGCAGTATTTT.

The chain has TRBV7-8 and TRBJ1-1; the D gene is possibly TRBD1 (5 bases). Germline V gene sequence: CDR1 SGHVS, CDR2 FQNEAQ. The CDR3 has 15 residues. V lost 1 base to trimming and J lost 5 bases, with 14 bases between them. The CDR3 sequence: CASSLVPRVGTEAFF. The CDR3 bases are TGTGCCAGCAGCTTAGTGCCCAGGGTGGGGACTGAAGCTTTCTTT.

This chain joins TRBV6-6 and TRBJ2-4; 10 bases are a match to TRBD1. Germline CDR1 MNHNY, CDR2 SVGAGI (reference sequence). There are 16 residues in the CDR3. The trim removed 5 bases at V and 2 bases at J, leaving 6 bases unmatched. The CDR3 coding sequence is TGTGCCAGCAGTCTTCCGGGACAGGGGCCCAAAAACATTCAGTACTTC. The encoded protein is CASSLPGQGPKNIQYF.

V and J are TRBV25-1 and TRBJ1-4, with 8 bases fitting TRBD1. The CDR3 sequence is 16 residues long. The germline CDR1 and CDR2 sequences are MGHDK and SYGVNS. After removal of 2 bases from V and 5 bases from J, the junction contained 7 bases not matched to a gene. The CDR3 sequence: CASSELGQGGNEKLFF. Here the CDR3 DNA reads TGTGCCAGCAGTGAACTCGGACAGGGAGGGAATGAAAAACTGTTTTTT.

V usage is TRBV5-4 and J usage is TRBJ1-1; no reliable D call. The CDR3 is 17 amino acids. Germline assignment: CDR1 SGHNT and CDR2 YYREEE (reference sequence). V was clipped by 0 bases and J by 4 bases, with 19 bases between them. The CDR3 sequence is CASSLDATFTRGTEAFF. In DNA, the CDR3 is TGTGCCAGCAGCTTGGACGCGACGTTTACACGGGGCACTGAAGCTTTCTTT.

The chain recombines TRBV30 with TRBJ1-6; D gene ambiguous. The length of the CDR3 is 12 residues. In germline, CDR1 is GTSNPN, CDR2 SVGIG (reference sequence). V dropped 3 bases and J dropped 7 bases, with 7 bases sitting between them. The CDR3 DNA sequence: TGTGCCTGGAGCGGCGGCAATTCACCCCTCCACTTT. It encodes CAWSGGNSPLHF.

The chain carries TRBV9 and TRBJ2-3; TRBD1 might be the D (5 bases). The ends were cut back, 0 bases at V and 2 bases at J, with 13 bases in the middle. Germline-derived CDR1 and CDR2 are SGDLS and YYNGEE. This CDR3 spans 16 amino acids. The CDR3, as DNA: TGTGCCAGCAGCGTAGCCATGGCGGACAACACAGATACGCAGTATTTT. This gives the protein CASSVAMADNTDTQYF.

The chain joins TRBV19 to TRBJ1-1; 9 positions match TRBD1. The V gene's germline CDR1 is LNHDA and CDR2 SQIVND (reference sequence). The V gene end was trimmed by 9 bases and the J gene end by 0 bases; junction bases not matched to a gene: 11. CDR3 length: 16 residues. CDR3 residues: CASRGGTGRLNTEAFF. The DNA of the CDR3 is TGTGCCAGCCGCGGGGGGACAGGGAGATTGAACACTGAAGCTTTCTTT. The complete variable domain, with remaining parts taken from reference TRBV19 and TRBJ1-1, reads DGGITQSPKYLFRKEGQNVTLSCEQNLNHDAMYWYRQDPGQGLRLIYYSQIVNDFQKGDIAEGYSVSREKKESFPLTVTSAQKNPTAFYLCASRGGTGRLNTEAFFGQGTRLTVV.

J is TRBJ1-2 and V is TRBV5-6; 7 bases are a match to TRBD1. CDR3 length: 16 residues. J was trimmed by 4 bases and V by 1 base; bases with no gene match: 10. CDR1 and CDR2 (germline): SGHDT, YYEEEE. The CDR3 loop reads CASSLPDRDRSYGYTF. For the CDR3, the DNA is TGTGCCAGCAGCTTGCCAGACAGGGATCGGAGCTATGGCTACACCTTC.

The rearrangement uses TRBV18 and TRBJ1-2; D unclear. Germline V gives CDR1 KGHSH, CDR2 LQKENI. The CDR3 covers 14 residues. V was cut by 1 base and J by 4 bases, with 10 bases left in between. The CDR3 bases are TGTGCCAGCTCACCACAGCGCACGAGCTATGGCTACACCTTC. This encodes CASSPQRTSYGYTF. The full variable domain, with the rest looked up from reference TRBV18 and TRBJ1-2, is NAGVMQNPRHLVRRRGQEARLRCSPMKGHSHVYWYRQLPEEGLKFMVYLQKENIIDESGMPKERFSAEFPKEGPSILRIQQVVRGDSAAYFCASSPQRTSYGYTFGSGTRLTVV.

This clone was detected once. This CDR3 is CATNAADQDTQYF. The CDR3 region has the DNA TGCGCCACCAACGCTGCAGACCAGGATACGCAGTATTTT. This chain joins TRBV10-1 and TRBJ2-3; D is uncertain. V lost 10 bases to trimming and J lost 6 bases, with 17 bases between them. The germline V gene has CDR1 WNHNN and CDR2 SYGVQD (reference sequence). This CDR3 spans 13 amino acids.

Note on this clone: An end of the junction differs from the germline gene, which may be a read error. V usage is TRBV28 and J usage is TRBJ1-2; TRBD1 might be the D (5 bases). This CDR3 contains 12 residues. CDR1 is MDHEN and CDR2 is SYDVKM in the germline V gene. This chain's CDR3 is CASSGGLSSWAF. For the CDR3, the DNA is TGTGCCAGCAGTGGGGGACTGTCTTCGTGGGCCTTC.

This chain connects TRBV28 to TRBJ2-7, with unresolved D. This CDR3 has 12 amino acids. The V end was cut by 7 bases, the J end by 2 bases, with 9 bases between. Germline V gene data show CDR1 as MDHEN and CDR2 as SYDVKM. For the CDR3, the DNA is TGTGCCAGCACGAGGTCGACCTACGAGCAGTACTTC. Translating gives CASTRSTYEQYF.